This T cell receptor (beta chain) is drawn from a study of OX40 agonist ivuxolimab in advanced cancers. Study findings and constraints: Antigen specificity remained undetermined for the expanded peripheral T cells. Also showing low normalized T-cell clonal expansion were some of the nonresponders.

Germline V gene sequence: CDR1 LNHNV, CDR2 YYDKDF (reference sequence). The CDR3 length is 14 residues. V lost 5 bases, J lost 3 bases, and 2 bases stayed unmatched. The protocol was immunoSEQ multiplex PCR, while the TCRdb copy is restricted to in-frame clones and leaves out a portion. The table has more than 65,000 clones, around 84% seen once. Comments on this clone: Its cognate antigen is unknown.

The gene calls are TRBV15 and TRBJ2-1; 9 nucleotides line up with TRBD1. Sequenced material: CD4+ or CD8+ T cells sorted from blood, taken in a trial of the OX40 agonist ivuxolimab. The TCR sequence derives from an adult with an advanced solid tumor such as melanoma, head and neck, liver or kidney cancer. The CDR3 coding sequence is TGTGCCACCAGCGGGGACAGGGTCTACAATGAGCAGTTCTTC. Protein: CATSGDRVYNEQFF.